This entry describes one T cell receptor beta chain. A single heparinised blood sample, averaging around 0.11 L, was obtained per donor. The study reverse transcribed the entire isolated RNA, so it sequenced expressed TCRB transcripts. Only in-frame clones appear in the TCRdb table, and some are missing; sequencing was by immunoSEQ multiplex PCR. The sample records about 360,000 clones, roughly 12% being singletons. This entry belongs to a study of beta chain features in type 1 diabetes. Study-wide context: Examined across all samples were roughly 110,000,000 sorted cells.

CDR1 and CDR2 (germline): LGHNT, FRNRAP. J lost 12 bases, V lost 6 bases, and 8 bases had no gene match. The CDR3 runs 12 residues. The chain combines TRBV12-5 with TRBJ2-1, with TRBD1 matching 7 bases. Sequencing was carried out using naive CD4+ T cells from blood. The origin of this receptor is a young man in good health. CDR3 protein: CASGDRATRQFF. In nucleotides, the CDR3 is TGTGCTAGTGGCGACAGGGCCACAAGGCAGTTCTTC. The full variable domain, with the rest looked up from reference TRBV12-5 and TRBJ2-1, is DARVTQTPRHKVTEMGQEVTMRCQPILGHNTVFWYRQTMMQGLELLAYFRNRAPLDDSGMPKDRFSAEMPDATLATLKIQPSEPRDSAVYFCASGDRATRQFFGPGTRLTVL.